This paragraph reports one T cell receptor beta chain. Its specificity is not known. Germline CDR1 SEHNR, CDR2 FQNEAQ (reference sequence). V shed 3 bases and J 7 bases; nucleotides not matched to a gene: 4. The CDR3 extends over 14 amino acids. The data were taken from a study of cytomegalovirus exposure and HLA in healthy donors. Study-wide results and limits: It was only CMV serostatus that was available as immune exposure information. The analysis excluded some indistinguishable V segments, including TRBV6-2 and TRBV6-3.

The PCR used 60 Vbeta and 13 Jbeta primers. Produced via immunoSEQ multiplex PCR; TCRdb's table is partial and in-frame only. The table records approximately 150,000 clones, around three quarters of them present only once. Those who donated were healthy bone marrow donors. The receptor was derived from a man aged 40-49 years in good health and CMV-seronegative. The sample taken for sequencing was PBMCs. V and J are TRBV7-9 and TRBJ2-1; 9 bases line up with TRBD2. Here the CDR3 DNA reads TGTGCCAGCAGCTTGGAGCGGGGGGAAAATGAGCAGTTCTTC. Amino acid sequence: CASSLERGENEQFF.